One sample yielded the 2 T cell receptor beta chains listed below, sequenced in a study of STAT5B mutations in CD4+ large granular lymphocyte leukemia (dated by TCRdb to between 2021 and 2024). Receptor amplification or capture employed the immunoSEQ multiplex PCR assay. TCRdb holds this immuneACCESS table with in-frame rearrangements only. Some clones are missing; in checked studies, unresolved V genes explain under half, and the rest has no known cause. This sample has tens of thousands of clones in its table, and 80% to 85% of those were observed once. Approximately 0.4% of the sample rests with the top ten. Sequencing input: CD4+ T cells from blood buffy coats. Receptors were obtained from a human donor in good health.

V and J are TRBV7-2 and TRBJ2-2; weak D call: TRBD2 (6 bases). This CDR3 is 14 amino acids long. Trimming left V 2 bases short and J 3 bases short, with 7 bases between. Per the germline V gene, CDR1 is SGHTA and CDR2 is FQGNSA. Written as DNA, the CDR3 is TGTGCCAGCAGCTTATGGGGGGACACCGGGGAGCTGTTTTTT. It encodes CASSLWGDTGELFF.

This sequence joins TRBV7-8 and TRBJ2-7, with TRBD1 matching over 7 bases. V trimming: 4 bases; J trimming: 3 bases; junction bases outside the gene matches: 9. In germline, CDR1 is SGHVS, CDR2 FQNEAQ. The CDR3 length is 15 residues. As DNA, the CDR3 is TGTGCCAGCAGCTCGCGCCTCCGGGACAGCTACGAGCAGTACTTC. This encodes CASSSRLRDSYEQYF.